This T cell receptor (beta chain) appears in the sequencing data of a study of patients and donors after allogeneic stem cell transplantation (dated by TCRdb to about 2020). V loses 6 bases, J loses 3 bases, and the germline ends lie 17 bases apart. In the germline V gene, CDR1 corresponds to LGHNA and CDR2 to YNFKEQ. The CDR3 starts with the cysteine, ends with the phenylalanine, and has 15 residues. The read is trimmed to its CDR3 DNA, 45 bases read in frame from base 1. The method was RT-PCR. Data came from a NextSeq 550. TCRdb handled the public reads itself, with Q25 trimming in fastp and clone calling in MiXCR, and kept productive beta chains. All rows with the same CDR3 protein become a single entry with the most common DNA and genes. Present in this sample are roughly 960,000 distinct CDR3 sequences, about 20% of which were seen just once. The ten largest clones represent about 6% of the sample.

Comment on this clonotype: This clone's antigen is unknown. No much larger clone is present one base from it, and per-base qualities are unavailable.

Sequenced input: blood, either unsorted or a sorted T cell fraction (not recorded which). The clonotype was recovered from a human donor who was either an allogeneic HSCT recipient or a stem cell or donor lymphocyte infusion donor (not recorded which). It is not recorded whose cells these are; they may come from a transplant donor. The sequence is built from TRBV4-2 and TRBJ1-1; there is no confident call for the D gene. The CDR3 reads CASRRGMAGDTEAFF. DNA sequence: TGTGCCAGCAGGAGAGGCATGGCGGGCGACACTGAAGCTTTCTTT.